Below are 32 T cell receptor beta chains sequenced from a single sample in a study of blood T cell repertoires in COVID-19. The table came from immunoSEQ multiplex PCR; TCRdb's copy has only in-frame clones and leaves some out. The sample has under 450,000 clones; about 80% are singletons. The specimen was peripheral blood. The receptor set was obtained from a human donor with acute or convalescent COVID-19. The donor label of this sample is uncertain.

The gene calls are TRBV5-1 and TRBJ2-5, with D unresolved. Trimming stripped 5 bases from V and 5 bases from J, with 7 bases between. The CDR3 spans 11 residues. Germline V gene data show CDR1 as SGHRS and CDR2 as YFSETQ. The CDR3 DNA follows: TGCGCCAGCAGTTGGAGTGAGACCCAGTACTTC. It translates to CASSWSETQYF.

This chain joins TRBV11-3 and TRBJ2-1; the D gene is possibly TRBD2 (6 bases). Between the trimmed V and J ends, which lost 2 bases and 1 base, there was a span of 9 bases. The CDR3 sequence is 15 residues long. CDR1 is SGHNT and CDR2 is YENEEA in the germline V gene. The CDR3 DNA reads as TGTGCCAGCAGCTTACAGGCGGGATCCTACAATGAGCAGTTCTTC. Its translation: CASSLQAGSYNEQFF.

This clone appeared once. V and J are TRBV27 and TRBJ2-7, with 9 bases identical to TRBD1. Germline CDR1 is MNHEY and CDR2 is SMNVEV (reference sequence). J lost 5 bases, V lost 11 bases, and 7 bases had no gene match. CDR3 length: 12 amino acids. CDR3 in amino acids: CASEQGADEQYF. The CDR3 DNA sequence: TGTGCCTCCGAACAGGGGGCAGACGAGCAGTACTTC.

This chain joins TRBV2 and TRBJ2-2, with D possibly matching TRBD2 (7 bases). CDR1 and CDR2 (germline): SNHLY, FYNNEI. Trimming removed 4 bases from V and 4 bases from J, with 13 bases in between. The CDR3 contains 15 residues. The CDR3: CASSAGGGGTGELFF. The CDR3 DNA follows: TGTGCCAGCAGTGCTGGGGGGGGCGGCACCGGGGAGCTGTTTTTT.

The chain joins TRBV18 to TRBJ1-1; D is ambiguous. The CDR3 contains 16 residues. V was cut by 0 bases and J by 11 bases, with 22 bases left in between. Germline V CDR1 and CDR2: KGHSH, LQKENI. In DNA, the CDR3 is TGTGCCAGCTCACCACCGACGTCCGGCGCCCGTGGAGGGGCTTTCTTT. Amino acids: CASSPPTSGARGGAFF.

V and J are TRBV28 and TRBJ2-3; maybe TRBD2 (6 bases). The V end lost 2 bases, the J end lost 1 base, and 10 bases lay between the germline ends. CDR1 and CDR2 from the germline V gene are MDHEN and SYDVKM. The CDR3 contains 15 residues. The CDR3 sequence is CASSLRRGRTDTQYF. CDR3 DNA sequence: TGTGCCAGCAGTTTACGGCGGGGTCGCACAGATACGCAGTATTTT.

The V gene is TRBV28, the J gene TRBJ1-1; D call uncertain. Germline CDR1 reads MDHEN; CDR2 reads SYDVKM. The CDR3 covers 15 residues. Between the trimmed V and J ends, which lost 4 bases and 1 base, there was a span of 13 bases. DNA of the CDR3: TGTGCCAGCAGTTCCTTACACAGAGCGAACACTGAAGCTTTCTTT. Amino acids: CASSSLHRANTEAFF.

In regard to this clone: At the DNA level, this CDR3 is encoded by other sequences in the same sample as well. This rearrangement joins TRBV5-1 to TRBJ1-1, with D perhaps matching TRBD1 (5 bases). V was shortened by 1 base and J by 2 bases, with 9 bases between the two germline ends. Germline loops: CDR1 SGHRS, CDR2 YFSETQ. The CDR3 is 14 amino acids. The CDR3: CASSLLQVNTEAFF. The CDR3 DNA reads TGCGCCAGCAGCTTGCTACAGGTAAACACTGAAGCTTTCTTT.

The CDR3 reads CAISERRANTGELFF. Here the CDR3 DNA reads TGTGCCATCAGTGAACGGAGGGCGAACACCGGGGAGCTGTTTTTT. The chain uses TRBV10-3 and TRBJ2-2; TRBD2 might be the D (6 bases). V was shortened by 3 bases and J by 0 bases, with 8 bases between the two germline ends. Per the germline V gene, CDR1 is ENHRY and CDR2 is SYGVKD. This CDR3 region has 15 residues.

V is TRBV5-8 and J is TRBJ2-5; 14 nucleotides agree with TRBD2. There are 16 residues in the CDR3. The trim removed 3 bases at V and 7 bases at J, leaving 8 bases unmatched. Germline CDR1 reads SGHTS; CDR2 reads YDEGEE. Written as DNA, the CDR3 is TGTGCCAGCAGCTCTGGACTAGCGGGAGGCCGGGGGACCCAGTACTTC. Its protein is CASSSGLAGGRGTQYF. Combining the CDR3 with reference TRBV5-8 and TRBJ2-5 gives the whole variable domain EAGVTQSPTHLIKTRGQQATLRCSPISGHTSVYWYQQALGLGLQFLLWYDEGEERNRGNFPPRFSGRQFPNYSSELNVNALELEDSALYLCASSSGLAGGRGTQYFGPGTRLLVL.

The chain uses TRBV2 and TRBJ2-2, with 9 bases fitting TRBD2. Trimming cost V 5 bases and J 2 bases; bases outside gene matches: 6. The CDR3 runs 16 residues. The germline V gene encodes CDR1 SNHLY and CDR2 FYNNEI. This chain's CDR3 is CASSHGLARNTGELFF. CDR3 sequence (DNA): TGTGCCAGCAGTCACGGACTAGCGAGAAACACCGGGGAGCTGTTTTTT.

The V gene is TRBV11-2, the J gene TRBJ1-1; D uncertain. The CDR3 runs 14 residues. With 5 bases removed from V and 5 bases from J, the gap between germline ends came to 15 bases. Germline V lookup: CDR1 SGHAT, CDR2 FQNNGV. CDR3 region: CASSLGVLGTEAFF. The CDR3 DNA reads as TGTGCCAGCAGCCTCGGGGTATTGGGGACTGAAGCTTTCTTT.

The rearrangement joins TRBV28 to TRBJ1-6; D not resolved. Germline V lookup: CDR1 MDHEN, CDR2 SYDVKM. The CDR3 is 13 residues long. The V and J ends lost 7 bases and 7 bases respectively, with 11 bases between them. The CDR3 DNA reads TGTGCCAGCATCCCACAGCTGAATTCACCCCTCCACTTT. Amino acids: CASIPQLNSPLHF.

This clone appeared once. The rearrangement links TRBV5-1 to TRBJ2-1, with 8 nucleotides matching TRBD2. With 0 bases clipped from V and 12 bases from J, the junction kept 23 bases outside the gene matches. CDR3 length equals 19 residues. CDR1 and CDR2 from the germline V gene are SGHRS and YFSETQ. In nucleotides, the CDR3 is TGCGCCAGCAGCTTGGGACTAGGAGGGACTAGGGGTTACAATGATGGGCAGTTCTTC. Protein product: CASSLGLGGTRGYNDGQFF.

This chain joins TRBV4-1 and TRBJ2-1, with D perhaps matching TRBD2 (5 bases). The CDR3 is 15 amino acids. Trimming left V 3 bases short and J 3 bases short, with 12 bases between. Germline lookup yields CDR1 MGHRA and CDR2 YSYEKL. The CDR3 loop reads CASSHPEGLYNEQFF. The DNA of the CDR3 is TGCGCCAGCAGCCACCCCGAGGGCCTCTACAATGAGCAGTTCTTC.

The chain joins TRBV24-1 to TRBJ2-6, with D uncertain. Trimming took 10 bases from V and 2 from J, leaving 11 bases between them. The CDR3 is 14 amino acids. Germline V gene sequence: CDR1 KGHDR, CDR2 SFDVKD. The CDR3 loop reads CATAPSAGANVLTF. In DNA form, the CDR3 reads TGTGCCACGGCTCCCTCCGCTGGGGCCAACGTCCTGACTTTC.

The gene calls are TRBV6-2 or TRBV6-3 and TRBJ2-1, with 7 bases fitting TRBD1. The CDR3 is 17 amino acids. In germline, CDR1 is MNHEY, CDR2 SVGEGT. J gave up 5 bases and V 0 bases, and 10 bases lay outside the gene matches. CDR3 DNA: TGTGCCAGCAGTTACTCGAGGGGTGGGACAGTTAACAATGAGCAGTTCTTC. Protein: CASSYSRGGTVNNEQFF.

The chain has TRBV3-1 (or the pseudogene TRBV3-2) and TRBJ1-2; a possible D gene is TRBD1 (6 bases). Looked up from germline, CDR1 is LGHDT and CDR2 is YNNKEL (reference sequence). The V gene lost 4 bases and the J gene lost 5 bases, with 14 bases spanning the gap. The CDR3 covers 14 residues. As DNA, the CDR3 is TGTGCCAGCAGCCGACCGGGACACCGATATGGCTACACCTTC. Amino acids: CASSRPGHRYGYTF.

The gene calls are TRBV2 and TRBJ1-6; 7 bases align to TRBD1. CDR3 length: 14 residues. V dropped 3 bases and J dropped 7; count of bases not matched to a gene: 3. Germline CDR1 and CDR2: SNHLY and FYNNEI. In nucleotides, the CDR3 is TGTGCCAGCAGTGACAGGGGGGTCAATTCACCCCTCCACTTT. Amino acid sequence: CASSDRGVNSPLHF.

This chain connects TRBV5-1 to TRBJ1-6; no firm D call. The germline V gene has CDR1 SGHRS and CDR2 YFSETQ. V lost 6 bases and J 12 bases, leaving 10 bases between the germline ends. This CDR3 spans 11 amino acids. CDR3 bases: TGCGCCAGCACTCTCACCGGACCCCTCCACTTT. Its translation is CASTLTGPLHF.

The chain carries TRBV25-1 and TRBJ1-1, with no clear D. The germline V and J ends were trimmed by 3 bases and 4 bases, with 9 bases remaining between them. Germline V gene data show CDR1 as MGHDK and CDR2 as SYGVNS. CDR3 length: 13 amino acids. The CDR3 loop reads CASSDWGGTEAFF. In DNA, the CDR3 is TGTGCCAGCAGTGATTGGGGAGGCACTGAAGCTTTCTTT.

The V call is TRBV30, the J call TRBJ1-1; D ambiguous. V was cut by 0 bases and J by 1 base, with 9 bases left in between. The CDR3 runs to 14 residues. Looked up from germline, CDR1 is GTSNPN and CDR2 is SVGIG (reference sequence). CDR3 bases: TGTGCCTGGAGTGTCGGGGTAGCGAACACTGAAGCTTTCTTT. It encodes CAWSVGVANTEAFF.

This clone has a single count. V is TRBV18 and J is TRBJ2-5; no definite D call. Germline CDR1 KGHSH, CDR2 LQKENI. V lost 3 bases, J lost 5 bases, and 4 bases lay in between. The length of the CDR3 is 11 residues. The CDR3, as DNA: TGTGCCAGCTCACCCAGGGAGACCCAGTACTTC. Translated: CASSPRETQYF.

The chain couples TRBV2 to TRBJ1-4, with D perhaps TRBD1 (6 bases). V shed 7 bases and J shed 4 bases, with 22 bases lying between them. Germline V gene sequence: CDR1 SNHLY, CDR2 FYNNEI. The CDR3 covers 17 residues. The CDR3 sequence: CASKGYLLQGVNEKLFF. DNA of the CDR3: TGTGCCAGCAAGGGATACCTATTACAGGGTGTTAATGAAAAACTGTTTTTT.

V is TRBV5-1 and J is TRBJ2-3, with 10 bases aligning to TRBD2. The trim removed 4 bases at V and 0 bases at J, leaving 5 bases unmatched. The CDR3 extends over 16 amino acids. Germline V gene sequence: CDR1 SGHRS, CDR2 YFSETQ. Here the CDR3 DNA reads TGCGCCAGCAGCCTTAGGACTAGCGGAAGCACAGATACGCAGTATTTT. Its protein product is CASSLRTSGSTDTQYF.

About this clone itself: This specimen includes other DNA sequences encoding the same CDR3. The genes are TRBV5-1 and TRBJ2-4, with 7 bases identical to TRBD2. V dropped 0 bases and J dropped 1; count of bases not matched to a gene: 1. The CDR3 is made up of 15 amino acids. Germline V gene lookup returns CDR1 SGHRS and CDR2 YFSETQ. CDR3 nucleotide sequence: TGCGCCAGCAGCTTGGCGGGAGGCGCCAAAAACATTCAGTACTTC. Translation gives CASSLAGGAKNIQYF.

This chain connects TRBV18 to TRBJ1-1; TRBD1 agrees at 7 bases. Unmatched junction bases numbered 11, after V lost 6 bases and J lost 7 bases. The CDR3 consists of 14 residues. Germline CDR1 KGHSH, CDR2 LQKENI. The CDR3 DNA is TGTGCCAGCTCTTCCCAAACCAGGGGGAATGAAGCTTTCTTT. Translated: CASSSQTRGNEAFF.

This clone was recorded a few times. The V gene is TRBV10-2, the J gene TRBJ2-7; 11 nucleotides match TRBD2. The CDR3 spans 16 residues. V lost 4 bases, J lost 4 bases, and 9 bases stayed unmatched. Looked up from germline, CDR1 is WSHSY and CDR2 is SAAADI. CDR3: CASSGSGTSGGYEQYF. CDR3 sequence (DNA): TGCGCCAGCAGTGGGTCCGGGACTAGCGGCGGGTACGAGCAGTACTTC.

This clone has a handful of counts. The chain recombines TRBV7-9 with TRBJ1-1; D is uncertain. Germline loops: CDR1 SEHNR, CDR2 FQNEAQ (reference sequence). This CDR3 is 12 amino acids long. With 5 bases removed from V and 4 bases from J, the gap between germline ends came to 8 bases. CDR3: CASSRWATEAFF. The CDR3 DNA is TGTGCCAGCAGCCGGTGGGCCACTGAAGCTTTCTTT. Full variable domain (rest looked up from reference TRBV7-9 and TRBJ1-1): DTGVSQNPRHKITKRGQNVTFRCDPISEHNRLYWYRQTLGQGPEFLTYFQNEAQLEKSRLLSDRFSAERPKGSFSTLEIQRTEQGDSAMYLCASSRWATEAFFGQGTRLTVV.

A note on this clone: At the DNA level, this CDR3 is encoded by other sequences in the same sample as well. The CDR3 coding sequence is TGCGCCAGCAGCCAAGATGGAGGAACTGAAGCTTTCTTT. Translation: CASSQDGGTEAFF. The J gene is TRBJ1-1, the V gene TRBV4-1; D gene unclear. Germline V gives CDR1 MGHRA, CDR2 YSYEKL. V dropped 0 bases and J dropped 5 bases, with 7 bases sitting between them. The CDR3 has 13 amino acids.

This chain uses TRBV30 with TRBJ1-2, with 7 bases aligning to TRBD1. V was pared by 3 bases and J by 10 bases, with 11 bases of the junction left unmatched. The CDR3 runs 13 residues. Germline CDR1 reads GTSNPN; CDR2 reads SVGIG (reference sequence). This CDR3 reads CAWSFGTALYYTF. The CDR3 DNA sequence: TGTGCCTGGAGCTTCGGGACAGCGTTATACTACACCTTC. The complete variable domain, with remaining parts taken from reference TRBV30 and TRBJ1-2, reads SQTIHQWPATLVQPVGSPLSLECTVEGTSNPNLYWYRQAAGRGLQLLFYSVGIGQISSEVPQNLSASRPQDRQFILSSKKLLLSDSGFYLCAWSFGTALYYTFGSGTRLTVV.

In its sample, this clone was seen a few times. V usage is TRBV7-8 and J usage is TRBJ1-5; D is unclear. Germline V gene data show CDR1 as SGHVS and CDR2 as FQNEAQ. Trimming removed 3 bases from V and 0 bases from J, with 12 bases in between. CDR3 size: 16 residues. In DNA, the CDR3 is TGTGCCAGCAGCTTGGTGGCGGGGTTTAGCAATCAGCCCCAGCATTTT. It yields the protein CASSLVAGFSNQPQHF.